A selection of T cell receptor beta chains follows, all from one sample in a study of shared clonotypes between healthy human individuals. Clones were read by immunoSEQ multiplex PCR, and TCRdb kept only the in-frame ones, dropping some. The repertoire has 2 million to 2.5 million clones, approximately 94% of them found once; the top ten carry around 0.13%. Specimen: naive CD4+ T cells sorted from blood. These receptors originate from a man between 18 and 29 years old in good health. Each CDR3 is given with its conserved first and last residue. Each record gives: J gene, D gene, clone size, V gene, CDR3 DNA, CDR3 protein. D genes are given only for firm matches. Size values are once, few and many counts, or a class for expanded clones, and some rows have none.

TRBJ2-1 NA NA TRBV5-4 TGTGCCAGCAGCCCGGGATCTGGGGATTATGAGCAGTTCTTC CASSPGSGDYEQFF
TRBJ2-7 TRBD1 NA TRBV30 TGTGCCTGGGGACAGGGGCGCGAGCAGTACTTC CAWGQGREQYF
TRBJ1-1 TRBD1 NA TRBV4-1 TGCGCCAGCAGCCTCCACAGGGGGCGGGGTACTGAAGCTTTCTTT CASSLHRGRGTEAFF
TRBJ2-3 NA NA TRBV6-5 TGTGCCAGCAGTTATAGTAATACGCAGTATTTT CASSYSNTQYF
TRBJ2-7 NA NA TRBV2 TGTGCCAGCAGTGAACCGGTGGGGACATTACCTTACGAGCAGTACTTC CASSEPVGTLPYEQYF
TRBJ1-6 NA NA TRBV29-1 TGCAGCATCCGATTGACAGGCTTGAATTCACCCCTCCACTTT CSIRLTGLNSPLHF
TRBJ2-1 NA NA TRBV6-6 TGTGCCAGCGGGCGGGGGCAAAATGTCCAGGAGCAGTTCTTC CASGRGQNVQEQFF
TRBJ1-4 NA NA TRBV5-4 TGTGCCAGCAGCGGCTCGGGGGACACTAATGAAAAACTGTTTTTT CASSGSGDTNEKLFF
TRBJ2-6 TRBD1 NA TRBV27 TGTGCCAGCAGTCCGCGGACAGGGATGGGTCCTGGGGCCAACGTCCTGACTTTC CASSPRTGMGPGANVLTF
TRBJ2-7 NA NA TRBV7-2 TGTGCCAGCAGCCCCGATCTAGCGACGTCCTACGAGCAGTACTTC CASSPDLATSYEQYF
TRBJ2-2 NA once TRBV5-6 TGTGCCAGCAGCTTGTGGGTAGCCCCCGGGGAGCTGTTTTTT CASSLWVAPGELFF
TRBJ2-6 NA NA TRBV5-1 TGCGCCAGCAGCCCCCGGACAGCCTCTGGGGCCAACGTCCTGACTTTC CASSPRTASGANVLTF
TRBJ2-1 TRBD2 once TRBV27 TGTGCCAGCAGGGGCCTAGCGGGGGGATCTTTTAGCGAGCAGTTCTTC CASRGLAGGSFSEQFF
TRBJ2-2 NA NA TRBV2 TGTGCCAGCCGCGGGGCCCCTAACACCGGGGAGCTGTTTTTT CASRGAPNTGELFF
TRBJ1-1 TRBD1 NA TRBV6-5 TGTGCCAGCAGTGAGACAGGGGGCTACACTGAAGCTTTCTTT CASSETGGYTEAFF
TRBJ1-1 NA NA TRBV7-3 TGTGCCAGCAGCCCGTCTAGGGACACTGAAGCTTTCTTT CASSPSRDTEAFF
TRBJ2-2 NA NA TRBV5-1 TGCGCCAGCAGCTTCGCTTCAGCTGGGGAGCTGTTTTTT CASSFASAGELFF
TRBJ2-3 NA NA TRBV7-3 TGTGCCAGCAGCTTAAGTGGTCCGCGGGTAGCGAGCACAGATACGCAGTATTTT CASSLSGPRVASTDTQYF
TRBJ2-3 NA NA TRBV11-2 TGTGCCAGCAGCTTACTCTACACAGATACGCAGTATTTT CASSLLYTDTQYF
TRBJ2-3 TRBD2 NA TRBV7-2 TGTGCCAGCAGCCATCAGCGGGGGAGCACAGATACGCAGTATTTT CASSHQRGSTDTQYF
TRBJ1-6 NA NA TRBV6-6 TGTGCCAGCAGCCAGTCAAATTCACCCCTCCACTTT CASSQSNSPLHF
TRBJ1-6 NA NA TRBV6-1 TGTGCCAGCCGAGGGAATTCACCCCTCCACTTT CASRGNSPLHF
TRBJ2-7 NA NA TRBV28 TGTGCCAGCAGTTCCCCGGGGCTAAGCTCCTACGAGCAGTACTTC CASSSPGLSSYEQYF
TRBJ1-2 NA NA TRBV15 TGTGCCACCAGCAACCCCTTGGGGGCCACTAACTATGGCTACACCTTC CATSNPLGATNYGYTF
TRBJ2-2 NA NA TRBV5-4 TGTGCCAGCCAAGTCGACACCCCGAGGACCGGGGAGCTGTTTTTT CASQVDTPRTGELFF
TRBJ1-3 NA NA TRBV18 TGTGCCAGCTCACCACAGGCCGGAAACACCATATATTTT CASSPQAGNTIYF
TRBJ1-5 NA NA TRBV10-3 TGTGCCATCAGTGAGATGGGGGCTGCGGGTCAGCCCCAGCATTTT CAISEMGAAGQPQHF
TRBJ1-1 NA few TRBV6-5 TGTGCCAGCAGTTCGACAGGGAACACTGAAGCTTTCTTT CASSSTGNTEAFF
TRBJ2-7 NA NA TRBV6-5 TGTGCCAGCACACCGCGAGCGGAATCCTACGAGCAGTACTTC CASTPRAESYEQYF
TRBJ2-7 TRBD2 NA TRBV15 TGTGCCACCAGCAGAGGATTAGCGGGAGGGTACGAGCAGTACTTC CATSRGLAGGYEQYF
TRBJ2-5 TRBD2 few TRBV19 TGTGCCAGTAGTAAATCTAGCGGGGCAAGGGAGACCCAGTACTTC CASSKSSGARETQYF
TRBJ1-2 NA NA TRBV5-1 TGCGCCAGCAGCTCGGACGGAGGAGAAGGCTACACCTTC CASSSDGGEGYTF
TRBJ2-5 NA NA TRBV10-3 TGTGCCATCAGGAATAGGGATGGAGAGACCCAGTACTTC CAIRNRDGETQYF
TRBJ2-5 NA NA TRBV6-6 TGTGCCAGCAGTTACTTCGCGCCACCCAATCGAGAGACCCAGTACTTC CASSYFAPPNRETQYF
TRBJ2-7 NA NA TRBV30 TGTGCCTGGGGGAGCCTCTACGAGCAGTACTTC CAWGSLYEQYF
TRBJ2-5 TRBD2 NA TRBV27 TGTGCCAGCAGTTTTGGCGGGGGGACAGAGACCCAGTACTTC CASSFGGGTETQYF
TRBJ2-5 NA NA TRBV7-2 TGTGCCAGCAGCTTTCTCCGGGCTGGGGAGACCCAGTACTTC CASSFLRAGETQYF
TRBJ1-1 NA NA TRBV30 TGTGCCTGGAGCCGAGCAAAGACAAATACCAGGAACACTGAAGCTTTCTTT CAWSRAKTNTRNTEAFF
TRBJ2-3 NA NA TRBV21-1 TGTGCCAGCTGCGATCCTCCAGATACGCAGTATTTT CASCDPPDTQYF